This T cell receptor (beta chain) stems from a study of T cells and copy number aberrations in small-cell lung cancer. Study conclusions and caveats: All specimens were formalin-fixed paraffin-embedded tissue, prone to sequencing artifacts.

The table came from immunoSEQ multiplex PCR; TCRdb's copy has only in-frame clones and leaves some out. In the table there are a few thousand clones, approximately 80% of which are singletons. Regarding this clone: The antigen is undetermined.

The sample taken for sequencing was tumor tissue. The receptor was isolated from a man aged 55 to 70 with small cell lung cancer.

The CDR3 nucleotides are TGTGCCAGCAGCCCAGAACGGGACAGGTTTGAAGAGTTCTTC. This sequence encodes CASSPERDRFEEFF. This chain uses TRBV7-9 with TRBJ2-1; 8 bases are shared with TRBD1. The CDR3 is made up of 14 amino acids. V lost 5 bases, J lost 14 bases, and 14 bases stayed unmatched. The germline V gene has CDR1 SEHNR and CDR2 FQNEAQ (reference sequence). Full variable domain (outside the CDR3, taken from reference TRBV7-9 and TRBJ2-1): DTGVSQNPRHKITKRGQNVTFRCDPISEHNRLYWYRQTLGQGPEFLTYFQNEAQLEKSRLLSDRFSAERPKGSFSTLEIQRTEQGDSAMYLCASSPERDRFEEFFGPGTRLTVL.